This T cell receptor (beta chain) was identified during a study of beta chain features in type 1 diabetes. Study conclusions and caveats: Within each of all four CD4+ subsets, Type 1 diabetes patients had TCRB CDR3s that were moderately but significantly shorter.

Expressed TCRB transcripts were sequenced because the isolated RNA had all been reverse transcribed beforehand. TCRdb's copy holds only in-frame clones and misses some; the assay was immunoSEQ multiplex PCR. The data hold hundreds of thousands of clones, with approximately 9.9% observed a single time. On this clone: The antigen is undetermined.

Trimming cost V 0 bases and J 2 bases, with 14 bases left between them. The CDR3 has 16 amino acids. Germline assignment: CDR1 SGDLS and CDR2 YYNGEE. The source is a man aged 30-40 years with type 1 diabetes. The chain couples TRBV9 to TRBJ2-5, with D perhaps TRBD1 (5 bases). Material for sequencing was central memory CD4+ T cells from blood. The CDR3 loop is CASSVAPTQVQETQYF. In DNA, the CDR3 is TGTGCCAGCAGCGTAGCTCCGACACAGGTACAAGAGACCCAGTACTTC.